The 14 T cell receptor beta chains given below trace back to one sample, sequenced in a study of blood T cell repertoires in COVID-19. The assay was immunoSEQ multiplex PCR, and TCRdb's table has in-frame clones only and misses some. The data show under 250,000 clones, with roughly 80% seen just once and about 1.3% held by the top ten. Sequencing input: PBMCs or T cells enriched from blood (not recorded which). The receptors here all came from a woman aged 35 to 49 with acute COVID-19.

V usage is TRBV19 and J usage is TRBJ1-6; the D is unclear. V dropped 8 bases and J dropped 10 bases, with 18 bases sitting between them. This CDR3 has 14 residues. Germline-derived CDR1 and CDR2 are LNHDA and SQIVND (reference sequence). The CDR3 nucleotides are TGTGCCAGTTCCCGCGGGTTATCAGACTCACCCCTCCACTTT. Amino acids: CASSRGLSDSPLHF.

This sequence joins TRBV12-3 or TRBV12-4 and TRBJ2-3; D uncertain. The CDR3 contains 13 residues. V was trimmed by 6 bases and J by 3 bases, leaving 10 bases between them. CDR3 in DNA: TGTGCCAGCAGACTGAGTGTGACAGATACGCAGTATTTT. It encodes CASRLSVTDTQYF.

The chain couples TRBV9 to TRBJ2-3, with TRBD2 as a possible D gene (5 bases). The CDR3 is 17 amino acids. Trimming removed 3 bases at V and 6 bases at J, with 23 bases between. Germline V CDR1 and CDR2: SGDLS, YYNGEE. CDR3 loop: CASSAAPDRGSTDTQYF. The CDR3 nucleotides are TGTGCCAGCAGCGCAGCCCCCGACCGGGGTTCAACTGATACGCAGTATTTT. The full variable domain, completed using reference TRBV9 and TRBJ2-3, is DSGVTQTPKHLITATGQRVTLRCSPRSGDLSVYWYQQSLDQGLQFLIQYYNGEERAKGNILERFSAQQFPDLHSELNLSSLELGDSALYFCASSAAPDRGSTDTQYFGPGTRLTVL.

The gene calls are TRBV21-1 and TRBJ2-7; TRBD2 is the table's D call and was not checked against the DNA. TRBV21-1 is assigned pseudogene status. The CDR3 totals 18 residues. This chain's CDR3 is CASSKVWNSGSHGYEQYF. CDR3 coding DNA: TGTGCCAGCAGCAAAGTATGGAATAGCGGGAGCCATGGCTACGAGCAGTACTTC.

This chain uses TRBV28 with TRBJ2-5; TRBD2 matches at 10 bases. Losses at the gene ends were 4 bases for V and 5 bases for J; bases not matched to a gene: 10. Germline CDR1 MDHEN, CDR2 SYDVKM. This CDR3 spans 16 amino acids. CDR3 loop: CASSSLGLASLETQYF. The CDR3 coding sequence is TGTGCCAGCAGTTCCCTGGGACTAGCGTCCTTGGAGACCCAGTACTTC.

The genes are TRBV23-1 and TRBJ1-2; TRBD1 matches at 8 bases. TRBV23-1 is noted as an ORF with a role that remains uncertain. V lost 3 bases and J lost 4; bases outside the gene matches: 4. This CDR3 contains 14 residues. As DNA, the CDR3 is TGCGCCAGCAGTCACCCAGGGGGCGGCTATGGCTACACCTTC. This translates into CASSHPGGGYGYTF.

V and J are TRBV3-1 (or the pseudogene TRBV3-2) and TRBJ1-1; no reliable D call. The CDR3 has 15 amino acids. Looked up from germline, CDR1 is LGHDT and CDR2 is YNNKEL (reference sequence). The germline V and J ends were trimmed by 0 bases and 4 bases, with 12 bases remaining between them. This CDR3 reads CASSQDEGWSTEAFF. For the CDR3, the DNA is TGTGCCAGCAGCCAAGATGAGGGTTGGAGCACTGAAGCTTTCTTT.

The table lists this clone with a count of one. The chain joins TRBV7-2 to TRBJ2-7; D may be TRBD2 (6 bases). Trimming pared 5 bases from V and 2 bases from J, leaving 16 bases between. This CDR3 spans 15 amino acids. Looked up from germline, CDR1 is SGHTA and CDR2 is FQGNSA. The CDR3 sequence: CASSTGVDGAYEQYF. CDR3 coding DNA: TGTGCCAGCAGCACGGGGGTGGACGGAGCCTACGAGCAGTACTTC.

This clone was seen once. The rearrangement links TRBV5-4 to TRBJ2-7; the D gene is possibly TRBD1 (6 bases). Per the germline V gene, CDR1 is SGHNT and CDR2 is YYREEE (reference sequence). V lost 4 bases to trimming and J lost 3 bases, with 20 bases between them. This CDR3 contains 16 residues. The CDR3 DNA sequence: TGTGCCAGCAGCAAAAACACAGGGCTGATGAACTACGAGCAGTACTTC. Translation: CASSKNTGLMNYEQYF.

The chain joins TRBV6-1 to TRBJ1-1; D possibly corresponds to TRBD1 (6 bases). Germline-derived CDR1 and CDR2 are MNHNS and SASEGT. CDR3 length: 15 residues. Trimming took off 1 base at V and 5 bases at J, with 14 bases between the two ends. CDR3 DNA sequence: TGTGCCAGCAGTGAAGGGCCCAGGGGAGGGACTGAAGCTTTCTTT. Protein sequence: CASSEGPRGGTEAFF.

The chain joins TRBV4-2 to TRBJ2-1; 16 bases fit TRBD2. The CDR3 is made up of 18 amino acids. Germline trimming cut 3 bases from V and 10 bases from J; bases unmatched to any gene: 12. The germline gives CDR1 LGHNA, CDR2 YNFKEQ. In nucleotides, the CDR3 is TGTGCCAGCAGCCACGAACCACAGGGACTAGCGGGAGGGACAGAGCAGTTCTTC. Amino acid sequence: CASSHEPQGLAGGTEQFF.

The chain is built from TRBV5-1 and TRBJ2-5; TRBD1 matches 7 bases. This CDR3 region has 14 residues. CDR1 and CDR2 from the germline V gene are SGHRS and YFSETQ. The V gene end was trimmed by 4 bases and the J gene end by 3 bases; junction bases not matched to a gene: 6. The DNA for the CDR3 is TGCGCCAGCAGCCCGGGGACAGCAAAAGAGACCCAGTACTTC. Its protein product is CASSPGTAKETQYF.

The table lists this clone with a few counts. The chain carries TRBV11-2 and TRBJ1-2; TRBD1 agrees at 9 bases. Germline V gives CDR1 SGHAT, CDR2 FQNNGV. With 4 bases clipped from V and 6 bases from J, the junction kept 12 bases outside the gene matches. CDR3 length: 16 residues. CDR3 DNA: TGTGCCAGCAGCTCGCTAAACTCCGGGACAGGGAATGGCTACACCTTC. Translation: CASSSLNSGTGNGYTF. Full variable domain (rest looked up from reference TRBV11-2 and TRBJ1-2): EAGVAQSPRYKIIEKRQSVAFWCNPISGHATLYWYQQILGQGPKLLIQFQNNGVVDDSQLPKDRFSAERLKGVDSTLKIQPAKLEDSAVYLCASSSLNSGTGNGYTFGSGTRLTVV.

This chain connects TRBV6-5 to TRBJ1-5; 7 bases are shared with TRBD1. This CDR3 spans 13 amino acids. Trimming removed 8 bases from V and 4 bases from J; junction bases left unmatched: 5. CDR1 and CDR2 from the germline V gene are MNHEY and SVGAGI. The CDR3 loop reads CASRDRPNQPQHF. The CDR3 DNA follows: TGTGCCAGCCGGGACAGACCTAATCAGCCCCAGCATTTT.